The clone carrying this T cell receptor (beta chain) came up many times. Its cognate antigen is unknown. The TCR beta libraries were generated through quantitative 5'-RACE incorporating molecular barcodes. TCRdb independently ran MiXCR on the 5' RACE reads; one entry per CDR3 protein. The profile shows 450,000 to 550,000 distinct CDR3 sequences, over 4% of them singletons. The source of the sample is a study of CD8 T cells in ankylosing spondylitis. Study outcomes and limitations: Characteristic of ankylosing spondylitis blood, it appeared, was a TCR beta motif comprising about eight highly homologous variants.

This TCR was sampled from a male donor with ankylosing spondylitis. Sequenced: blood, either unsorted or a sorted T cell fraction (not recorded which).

CDR3 DNA sequence: TGTGCCAGCAGTTCGAGGGGGTCACAGATCCCCTACGAGCAGTACTTC. Protein product: CASSSRGSQIPYEQYF. The genes are TRBV7-2 and TRBJ2-7; the D gene is possibly TRBD1 (6 bases). There are 16 residues in the CDR3. V was clipped by 6 bases and J by 2 bases, with 20 bases between them. Germline V gene lookup returns CDR1 SGHTA and CDR2 FQGNSA.